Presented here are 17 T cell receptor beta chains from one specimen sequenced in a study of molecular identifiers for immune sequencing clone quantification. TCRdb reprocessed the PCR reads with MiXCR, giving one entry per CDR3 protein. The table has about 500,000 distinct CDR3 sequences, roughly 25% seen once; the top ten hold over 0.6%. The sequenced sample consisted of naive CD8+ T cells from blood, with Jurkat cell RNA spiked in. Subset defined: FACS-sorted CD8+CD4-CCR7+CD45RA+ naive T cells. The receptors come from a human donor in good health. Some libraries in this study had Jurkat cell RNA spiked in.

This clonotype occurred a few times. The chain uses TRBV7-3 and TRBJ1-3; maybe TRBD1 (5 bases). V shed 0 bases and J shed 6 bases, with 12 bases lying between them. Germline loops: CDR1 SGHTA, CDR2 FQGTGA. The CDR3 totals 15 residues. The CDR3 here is CASSLTGGGTNTIYF. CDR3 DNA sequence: TGTGCCAGCAGCTTAACGGGTGGGGGAACAAACACCATATATTTT. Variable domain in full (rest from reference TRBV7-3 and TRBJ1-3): GAGVSQTPSNKVTEKGKYVELRCDPISGHTALYWYRQSLGQGPEFLIYFQGTGAADDSGLPNDRFFAVRPEGSVSTLKIQRTERGDSAVYLCASSLTGGGTNTIYFGEGSWLTVV.

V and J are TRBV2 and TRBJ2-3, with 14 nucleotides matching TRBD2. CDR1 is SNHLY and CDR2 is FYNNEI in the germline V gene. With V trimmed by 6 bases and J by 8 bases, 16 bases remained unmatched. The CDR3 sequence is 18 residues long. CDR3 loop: CASRWTSGGSQVLGTQYF. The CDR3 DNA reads TGTGCCAGCAGGTGGACTAGCGGGGGGTCCCAGGTTTTGGGTACGCAGTATTTT.

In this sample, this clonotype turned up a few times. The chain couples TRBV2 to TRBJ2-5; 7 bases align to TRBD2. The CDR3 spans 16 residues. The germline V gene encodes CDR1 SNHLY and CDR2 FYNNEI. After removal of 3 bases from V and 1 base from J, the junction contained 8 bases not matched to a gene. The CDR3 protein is CASSELSSGPQETQYF. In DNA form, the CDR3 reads TGTGCCAGCAGTGAGTTGTCTAGCGGCCCCCAAGAGACCCAGTACTTC.

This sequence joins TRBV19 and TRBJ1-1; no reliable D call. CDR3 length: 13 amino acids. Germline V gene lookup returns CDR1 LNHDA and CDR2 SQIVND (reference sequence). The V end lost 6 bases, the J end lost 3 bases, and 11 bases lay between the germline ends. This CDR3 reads CASSDYSYTEAFF. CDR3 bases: TGTGCCAGTAGCGATTACTCATACACTGAAGCTTTCTTT.

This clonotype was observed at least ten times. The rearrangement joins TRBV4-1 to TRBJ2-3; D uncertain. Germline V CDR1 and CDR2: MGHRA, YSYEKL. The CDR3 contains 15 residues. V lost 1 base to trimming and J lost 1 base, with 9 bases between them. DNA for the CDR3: TGCGCCAGCAGCCAAGGGATGAGCGGCACAGATACGCAGTATTTT. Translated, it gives CASSQGMSGTDTQYF.

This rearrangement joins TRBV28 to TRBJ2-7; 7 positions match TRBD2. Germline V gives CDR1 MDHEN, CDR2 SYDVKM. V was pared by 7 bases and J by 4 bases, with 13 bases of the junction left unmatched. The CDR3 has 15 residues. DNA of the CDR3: TGTGCCAGCACCCAAGCGGGCGGGAGTCGGTACGAGCAGTACTTC. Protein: CASTQAGGSRYEQYF.

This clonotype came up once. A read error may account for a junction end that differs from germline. This CDR3 reads CASSGPSGGAGYEQHF. CDR3 in DNA: TGTGCCAGCAGTGGGCCTAGCGGGGGGGCTGGGTACGAGCAGCACTTC. The chain recombines TRBV6-1 with TRBJ2-7; 12 nucleotides agree with TRBD2. The germline V gene encodes CDR1 MNHNS and CDR2 SASEGT. The CDR3 has 16 amino acids.

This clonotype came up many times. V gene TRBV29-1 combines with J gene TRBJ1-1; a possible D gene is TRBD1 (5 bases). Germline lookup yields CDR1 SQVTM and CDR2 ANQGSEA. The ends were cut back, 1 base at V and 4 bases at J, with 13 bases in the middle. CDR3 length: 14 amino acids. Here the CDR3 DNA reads TGCAGCGTTGAAGGGGAGGGGAGCTCCACTGAAGCTTTCTTT. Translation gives CSVEGEGSSTEAFF.

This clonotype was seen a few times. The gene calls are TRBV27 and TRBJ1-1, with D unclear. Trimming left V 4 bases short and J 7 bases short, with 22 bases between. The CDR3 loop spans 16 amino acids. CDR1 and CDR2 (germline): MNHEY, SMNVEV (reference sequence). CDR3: CASSSTTGVVGIEAFF. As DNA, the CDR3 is TGTGCCAGCAGTTCAACCACTGGGGTAGTCGGTATTGAAGCTTTCTTT.

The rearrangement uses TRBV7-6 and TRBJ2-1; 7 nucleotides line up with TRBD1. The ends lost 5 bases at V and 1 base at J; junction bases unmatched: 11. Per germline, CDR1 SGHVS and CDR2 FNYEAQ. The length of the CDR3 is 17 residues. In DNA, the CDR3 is TGTGCCAGCAGCCAAAACCCGACAGGGTCATCCTACAATGAGCAGTTCTTC. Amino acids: CASSQNPTGSSYNEQFF.

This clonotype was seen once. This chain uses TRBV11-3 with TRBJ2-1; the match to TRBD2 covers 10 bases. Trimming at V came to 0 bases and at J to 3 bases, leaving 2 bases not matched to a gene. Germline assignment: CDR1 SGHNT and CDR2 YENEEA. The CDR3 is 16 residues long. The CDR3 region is CASSLETSGLYNEQFF. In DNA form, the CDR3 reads TGTGCCAGCAGCTTAGAGACTAGCGGGCTCTACAATGAGCAGTTCTTC.

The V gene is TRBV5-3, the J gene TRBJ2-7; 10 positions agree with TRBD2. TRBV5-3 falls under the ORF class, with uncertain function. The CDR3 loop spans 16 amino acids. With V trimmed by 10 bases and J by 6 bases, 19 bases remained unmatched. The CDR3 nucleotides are TGTGCCCGCAGCTCTGGGCTAGCGGGGGTAGGACGCGAGCAGTACTTC. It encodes CARSSGLAGVGREQYF.

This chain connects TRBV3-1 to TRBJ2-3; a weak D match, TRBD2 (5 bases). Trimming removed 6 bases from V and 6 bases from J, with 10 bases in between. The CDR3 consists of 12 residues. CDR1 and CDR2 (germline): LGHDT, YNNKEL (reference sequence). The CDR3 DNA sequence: TGTGCCAGCAGTCCTAGCTGGGATACGCAGTATTTT. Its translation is CASSPSWDTQYF.

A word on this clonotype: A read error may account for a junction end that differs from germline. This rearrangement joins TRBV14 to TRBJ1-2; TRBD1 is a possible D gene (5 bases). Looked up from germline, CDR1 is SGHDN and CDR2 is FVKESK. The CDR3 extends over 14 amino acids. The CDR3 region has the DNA TGTGCCAGCAGCCAGGGACCGCGGATCCCCCCAGCTCGCTTC. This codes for CASSQGPRIPPARF.

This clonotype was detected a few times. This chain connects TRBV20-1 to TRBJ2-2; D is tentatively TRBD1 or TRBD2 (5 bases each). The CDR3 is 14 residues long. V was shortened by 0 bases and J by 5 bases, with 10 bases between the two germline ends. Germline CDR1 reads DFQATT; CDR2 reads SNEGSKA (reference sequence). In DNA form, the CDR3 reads TGCAGTGCTAGAGAGCGGTGGGGGACCGGGGAGCTGTTTTTT. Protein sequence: CSARERWGTGELFF.

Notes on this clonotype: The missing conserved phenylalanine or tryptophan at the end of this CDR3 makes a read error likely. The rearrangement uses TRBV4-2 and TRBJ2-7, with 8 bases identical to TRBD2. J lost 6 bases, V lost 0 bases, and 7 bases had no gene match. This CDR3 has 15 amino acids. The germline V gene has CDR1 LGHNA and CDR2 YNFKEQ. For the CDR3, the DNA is TGTGCCAGCAGCCAAGACCCCGGACTAGCAGTCGAGCAGTACTCC. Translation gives CASSQDPGLAVEQYS.

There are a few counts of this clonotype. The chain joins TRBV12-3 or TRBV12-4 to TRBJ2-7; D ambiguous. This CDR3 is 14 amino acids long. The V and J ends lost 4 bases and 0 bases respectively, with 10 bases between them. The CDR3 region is CASSSSIASYEQYF. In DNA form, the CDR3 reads TGTGCCAGCAGTTCCTCCATTGCCTCCTACGAGCAGTACTTC.